The sequence of this T cell receptor (beta chain) was determined in a study of shared clonotypes between healthy human individuals. Overall study context: A couple of women and a few men aged 18 to 49 made up the donors. Points from the study as a whole: Generally, naive subsets (rather than memory subsets) showed larger estimated richness.

Assay used: immunoSEQ multiplex PCR; TCRdb lists only in-frame clones, some missing. The sample records millions of clones, over 85% being singletons. The naive CD8 population came from CD45RO-negative cells selected for CCR7, without terminally differentiated effector memory CD45RA+ cells. About this clone: The antigen remains undetermined.

This CDR3 comprises 15 residues. CDR1 and CDR2 (germline): SGDLS, YYNGEE. V lost 0 bases, J lost 3 bases, and 9 bases lay in between. This sequence originates from a man aged 18 to 30 in good health. Material for sequencing was naive CD8+ T cells sorted from blood. The chain joins TRBV9 to TRBJ2-2; D gene unclear. The CDR3 sequence: CASSVVGIHTGELFF. CDR3 DNA sequence: TGTGCCAGCAGCGTAGTGGGGATCCACACCGGGGAGCTGTTTTTT.